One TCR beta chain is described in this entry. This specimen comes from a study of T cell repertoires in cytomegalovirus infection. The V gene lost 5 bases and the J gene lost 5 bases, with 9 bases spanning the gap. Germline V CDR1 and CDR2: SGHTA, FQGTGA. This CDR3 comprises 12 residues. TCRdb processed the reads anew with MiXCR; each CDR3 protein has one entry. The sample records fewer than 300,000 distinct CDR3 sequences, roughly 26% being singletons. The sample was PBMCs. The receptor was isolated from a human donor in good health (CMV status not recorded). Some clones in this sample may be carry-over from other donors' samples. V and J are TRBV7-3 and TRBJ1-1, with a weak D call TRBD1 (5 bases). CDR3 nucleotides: TGTGCCAGCAGCGGGGCGGGGACTGAAGCTTTCTTT. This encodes CASSGAGTEAFF.